Listed below are T cell receptor beta chains from one sample, sequenced in a study of early T cells in non-severe SARS-CoV-2 infection. TCRdb processed the 5' RACE reads anew with MiXCR; each CDR3 protein has one entry. Here the sample spans 85,000 to 100,000 distinct CDR3 sequences, approximately 10% being singletons. The specimen was whole blood, collected at baseline. Every receptor here comes from an adult who was a healthcare worker with PCR-confirmed SARS-CoV-2 infection or an uninfected control (not recorded which). The CDR3 runs from the conserved cysteine through the conserved F or W. D genes are given only for firm matches.

CDR3aa: CSAEGATEAFF
d_gene: TRBD1
j_gene: TRBJ1-1
v_gene: TRBV20-1

CDR3aa: CASSSGTLNEKLFF
d_gene: NA
j_gene: TRBJ1-4
v_gene: TRBV2

CDR3aa: CASRSGTSADTQYF
d_gene: TRBD2
j_gene: TRBJ2-3
v_gene: TRBV2

CDR3aa: CASSDSQETQYF
d_gene: NA
j_gene: TRBJ2-5
v_gene: TRBV21-1

CDR3aa: CASSYRTGTGANVLTF
d_gene: NA
j_gene: TRBJ2-6
v_gene: TRBV5-4

CDR3aa: CASSLTREPYEQYF
d_gene: TRBD2
j_gene: TRBJ2-7
v_gene: TRBV7-9

CDR3aa: CASRNTGGIGANYGYTF
d_gene: TRBD1
j_gene: TRBJ1-2
v_gene: TRBV5-6

CDR3aa: CAAVGGIEAFF
d_gene: NA
j_gene: TRBJ1-1
v_gene: TRBV6-5

CDR3aa: CASSFFSPQETQYF
d_gene: NA
j_gene: TRBJ2-5
v_gene: TRBV7-2

CDR3aa: CASSRTGLSEKLFF
d_gene: TRBD1
j_gene: TRBJ1-4
v_gene: TRBV9

CDR3aa: CATRGLNYGYTF
d_gene: NA
j_gene: TRBJ1-2
v_gene: TRBV10-3

CDR3aa: CASSYSDRGWSDTQYF
d_gene: NA
j_gene: TRBJ2-3
v_gene: TRBV6-5

CDR3aa: CASSEGAIGGSMDEQFF
d_gene: TRBD2
j_gene: TRBJ2-1
v_gene: TRBV9

CDR3aa: CAINPGTSRIHLSF
d_gene: TRBD2
j_gene: TRBJ2-7
v_gene: TRBV10-3

CDR3aa: CSAALATGGNEQYF
d_gene: NA
j_gene: TRBJ2-7
v_gene: TRBV20-1

CDR3aa: CASSPSPTINYGYTF
d_gene: NA
j_gene: TRBJ1-2
v_gene: TRBV6-1

CDR3aa: CASSLWGQGKEQYF
d_gene: TRBD1
j_gene: TRBJ2-7
v_gene: TRBV5-1

CDR3aa: CSARVALAGYANTGELFF
d_gene: TRBD2
j_gene: TRBJ2-2
v_gene: TRBV20-1

CDR3aa: CSARGGLAGVETQYF
d_gene: TRBD2
j_gene: TRBJ2-5
v_gene: TRBV20-1

CDR3aa: CASSPEGTSGRDTQYF
d_gene: TRBD2
j_gene: TRBJ2-3
v_gene: TRBV5-1

CDR3aa: CASSHPRGTSTDTQYF
d_gene: NA
j_gene: TRBJ2-3
v_gene: TRBV14

CDR3aa: CASSMLGTAHNEQFF
d_gene: NA
j_gene: TRBJ2-1
v_gene: TRBV19

CDR3aa: CASSGGAAINTQYF
d_gene: NA
j_gene: TRBJ2-3
v_gene: TRBV3-1

CDR3aa: CASRPRGVNTGELFF
d_gene: NA
j_gene: TRBJ2-2
v_gene: TRBV5-6

CDR3aa: CSAREGQNTEAFF
d_gene: NA
j_gene: TRBJ1-1
v_gene: TRBV20-1

CDR3aa: CASSISRHEKLFF
d_gene: NA
j_gene: TRBJ1-4
v_gene: TRBV19

CDR3aa: CASSLGTSGGAADTQYF
d_gene: TRBD2
j_gene: TRBJ2-3
v_gene: TRBV14

CDR3aa: CASSVGGRGDYMEQYF
d_gene: TRBD2
j_gene: TRBJ2-7
v_gene: TRBV9

CDR3aa: CASSPRTGLLVMEQYF
d_gene: NA
j_gene: TRBJ2-7
v_gene: TRBV7-2

CDR3aa: CASSDGQGVYSPLHF
d_gene: TRBD1
j_gene: TRBJ1-6
v_gene: TRBV18

CDR3aa: CASSAGTAYEQYF
d_gene: TRBD1
j_gene: TRBJ2-7
v_gene: TRBV6-5

CDR3aa: CASSERRLANIAETQYF
d_gene: TRBD2
j_gene: TRBJ2-5
v_gene: TRBV6-1

CDR3aa: CASSQAFRGLASYEQYF
d_gene: TRBD2
j_gene: TRBJ2-7
v_gene: TRBV3-1

CDR3aa: CAWRSGGSSYEQYF
d_gene: TRBD2
j_gene: TRBJ2-7
v_gene: TRBV30

CDR3aa: CASSFAGTPGDEQYF
d_gene: NA
j_gene: TRBJ2-7
v_gene: TRBV5-1

CDR3aa: CASSQAGVYEQYF
d_gene: NA
j_gene: TRBJ2-7
v_gene: TRBV3-1

CDR3aa: CSVGQGDYGYTF
d_gene: TRBD1
j_gene: TRBJ1-2
v_gene: TRBV29-1

CDR3aa: CASSTGATNEKLFF
d_gene: NA
j_gene: TRBJ1-4
v_gene: TRBV5-1

CDR3aa: CASSLHSGTGSTDTQYF
d_gene: TRBD1
j_gene: TRBJ2-3
v_gene: TRBV11-2

CDR3aa: CASSPGTGPWIDYTF
d_gene: TRBD1
j_gene: TRBJ1-2
v_gene: TRBV4-2

CDR3aa: CSVQPPGNTIYF
d_gene: NA
j_gene: TRBJ1-3
v_gene: TRBV29-1

CDR3aa: CASSGRDRGQRGTGELFF
d_gene: TRBD1
j_gene: TRBJ2-2
v_gene: TRBV4-3

CDR3aa: CASSVEAGDRNTIYF
d_gene: NA
j_gene: TRBJ1-3
v_gene: TRBV9